This T cell receptor (beta chain) was observed in a study of blood T cell repertoires in COVID-19 (dated by TCRdb to about 2020). For context, the study as a whole: Samples covering the acute and convalescent phases of COVID-19 were provided by collaborators in the United States, Italy and Spain. HLA class I and class II types, where available, came from metadata supplied by the sample provider rather than from assay-based typing. The samples were drawn from two sources: the first 160 participants of the ongoing ImmuneRACE study, and fewer than 1,500 subjects contributed by 6 global collaborators. Sample metadata almost always included a de-identified subject ID, COVID-19 status, age in years and sex. A freely available public database, intended as a resource for researchers studying the immune response to SARS-CoV-2, is where the repertoires were released. The prospective study material was composed of cDNA or gDNA derived from T cells, B-cell-depleted T cells, or PBMCs. Subjects who had been exposed to COVID-19, were actively infected with it, or had recovered from it provided the deeply sampled blood TCRbeta repertoires that made up the dataset.

Results the study describes overall, beyond this receptor: The amount of clinical and demographic metadata varied by source and participant and was provided uncurated.

Collaborating institutions collected whole blood in K2EDTA tubes following their own protocols. For TCRbeta analysis, collaborators shipped samples as frozen whole blood, isolated PBMCs, or DNA extracted from either of those sample types. The CDR3 numbers 14 residues from cysteine through phenylalanine. The DNA shown is the 42-base CDR3, in frame from base 1. CDR1 and CDR2 were assigned from the germline V gene as SGHRS and YFSETQ. V is shortened by 0 bases, J by 4 bases, and the region joining them spans 8 bases. TCRbeta CDR3 regions were amplified from genomic DNA using the immunoSEQ Assay, a bias-controlled multiplex PCR. From the authors' description of their analysis: The number of nucleated cells in each sample was estimated from the amplification of reference gene primers within the assay. To quantify the absolute abundance of each unique TCRbeta CDR3 rearrangement, sequence reads were collapsed and filtered. For each sample, productive Simpson clonality was calculated by taking the square root of Simpson's diversity index across productive rearrangements. TCRdb holds this immuneACCESS table with in-frame rearrangements only. Some clones are missing; in checked studies, unresolved V genes explain under half, and the rest has no known cause. The V and J calls and the clone size are those of that table, but D and trimming were determined from the DNA. For this sample the table gives under 75,000 clones, of which around 89% were detected only once. About 2.9% of the sample belongs to the ten largest clones.

Note on this clone: No antigen is known for it. No quality values exist for individual bases; no much larger clone is one base distant. The same CDR3 arises from other DNA sequences in this sample as well.

This sequence originates from a man aged 45-65 years with acute or convalescent COVID-19. Material: peripheral blood. The chain is encoded by TRBV5-1 joined to TRBJ1-5, with no confident D gene call. The base sequence is TGCGCCAGCAGCTTGGGGGCGGGAAATCAGCCCCAGCATTTT. This encodes CASSLGAGNQPQHF. With the rest looked up from the reference TRBV5-1 and TRBJ1-5 genes rather than sequenced, the full variable domain is KAGVTQTPRYLIKTRGQQVTLSCSPISGHRSVSWYQQTPGQGLQFLFEYFSETQRNKGNFPGRFSGRQFSNSRSEMNVSTLELGDSALYLCASSLGAGNQPQHFGDGTRLSIL.